The present TCR beta chain was sequenced within a study of T cells in localized non-small cell lung cancer. This CDR3 comprises 13 residues. Looked up from germline, CDR1 is SSHAT and CDR2 is FNYEAQ (reference sequence). TCRdb's copy holds only in-frame clones and misses some; the assay was immunoSEQ multiplex PCR. The sample has around 92,000 clones, roughly 91% seen once. Concerning this clone itself: Its antigen is currently unknown.

Study-wide findings and caveats: Investigators sequenced only a single tumor region, leaving heterogeneity possible. For the top 100 tumor clones, a median about 56 also appeared in adjacent lung. Longer overall survival was associated with a higher density of T cells in the blood.

The genes are TRBV7-7 and TRBJ1-2, with a tentative D call TRBD1 (6 bases). The receptor was derived from a woman aged 35 to 75 with stage II squamous cell lung carcinoma. The sequenced sample was PBMCs, obtained before any cancer treatment. The chain's CDR3 is CATLEQGDYGYTF. CDR3 coding DNA: TGTGCTACCTTAGAACAGGGCGACTATGGCTACACCTTC.